A selection of T cell receptor beta chains follows, all from one sample in a study of CD8 T cells in Susac syndrome. TCRdb ran MiXCR on the immunoSEQ multiplex PCR reads and lists one entry per CDR3 protein. The table includes 160,000 or so distinct CDR3 sequences, 85% to 95% detected once. The sequenced material came from CD8+ T cells from PBMCs. All receptors derive from a human donor with multiple sclerosis. Each CDR3 is given with its conserved first and last residue. D genes are given only for firm matches. Clone size is shown for a subset of rows, as once, few, many or a class of expanded clone.

v_call	cdr3_length	j_call	clone_size	d_call	cdr3_nt	cdr3_aa
TRBV30	11	TRBJ2-1	once	.	TGTGCCTGGAGCCTCCAGAATGAGCAGTTCTTC	CAWSLQNEQFF
TRBV29-1	13	TRBJ2-5	.	TRBD1	TGCAGCGTACTCACAGGGACAGGGTTGACCCAGTACTTC	CSVLTGTGLTQYF
TRBV2	10	TRBJ1-1	.	.	TGTGCCAGCAGGGGGTTTGAAGCTTTCTTT	CASRGFEAFF
TRBV7-8	13	TRBJ2-1	.	.	TGTGCCAGCAGCTTATATGCGGTCAATGAGCAGTTCTTC	CASSLYAVNEQFF
TRBV27	15	TRBJ1-1	.	TRBD1	TGTGCCAGCAGTATCGGGACAGGGTGGGACACTGAAGCTTTCTTT	CASSIGTGWDTEAFF
TRBV2	16	TRBJ1-3	once	.	TGTGCCAAGCGCCCACGCTGGGACAACTCTGGAAACACCATATATTTT	CAKRPRWDNSGNTIYF
TRBV29-1	14	TRBJ2-7	.	.	TGCAGCGTTGAAGACGCAGGACCCTACTACGAGCAGTACTTC	CSVEDAGPYYEQYF
TRBV2	12	TRBJ2-7	.	.	TGTGCCAGCAGCGAAGAATCCTACGAGCAGTACTTC	CASSEESYEQYF
TRBV27	14	TRBJ2-7	.	.	TGTGCCAGCAGTTCTTACGGAGGTACCTACGAGCAGTACTTC	CASSSYGGTYEQYF
TRBV3-1	16	TRBJ2-4	.	.	TGTGCCAGCAGCCAGCAAACGACAGACGCCAAAAACATTCAGTACTTC	CASSQQTTDAKNIQYF
TRBV11-2	12	TRBJ1-2	once	.	TGTGCCAGCAGCTTGTCAAAAAGGGGCTACACCTTC	CASSLSKRGYTF
TRBV9	15	TRBJ2-1	once	TRBD2	TGTGCCAGCAGCGGGGGACTAGCGGCCTACAATGAGCAGTTCTTC	CASSGGLAAYNEQFF
TRBV5-1	12	TRBJ1-1	.	.	TGCGCCAGCAGCTTGTTGGGTACCGAAGCTTTCTTT	CASSLLGTEAFF
TRBV12-3/TRBV12-4	16	TRBJ2-3	.	TRBD2	TGTGCCAGCAGTAACGCGCTAGCGGGAGGATCCGATACGCAGTATTTT	CASSNALAGGSDTQYF
TRBV29-1	13	TRBJ2-1	.	TRBD2	TGCAGCGTTGCGGGTCTAGCGGGCAATGAGCAGTTCTTC	CSVAGLAGNEQFF
TRBV5-1	14	TRBJ2-5	.	TRBD1	TGCGCCAGCAGCTCGGACAGGCTCGGGGAGACCCAGTACTTC	CASSSDRLGETQYF
TRBV28	14	TRBJ1-2	.	.	TGTGCCAGCAGTCCCCCCAGCTTTAACTATGGCTACACCTTC	CASSPPSFNYGYTF
TRBV9	11	TRBJ2-6	.	.	TGTGCCAGCAAAAGGGCCAACGTCCTGACTTTC	CASKRANVLTF
TRBV29-1	13	TRBJ2-7	.	.	TGCAGCGTTGAAATCGCAGGGACCTACGAGCAGTACTTC	CSVEIAGTYEQYF
TRBV12-3/TRBV12-4	14	TRBJ2-1	once	.	TGTGCCAGCACCCCAGGGGGGGGTAAGAATGAGCAGTTCTTC	CASTPGGGKNEQFF
TRBV29-1	11	TRBJ1-1	.	.	TGCAGCGTTGAGGGGAACACTGAAGCTTTCTTT	CSVEGNTEAFF
TRBV12-3/TRBV12-4	14	TRBJ1-1	.	.	TGTGCCAGCAGTTTCCCAGGGATGAACACTGAAGCTTTCTTT	CASSFPGMNTEAFF
TRBV15	14	TRBJ1-5	.	.	TGTGCCACCAGCAGAGATCGGGGGAATCAGCCCCAGCATTTT	CATSRDRGNQPQHF
TRBV20-1	14	TRBJ2-7	.	TRBD2	TGCAGTGCTAGACCGGGGGGTTATGGCTACGAGCAGTACTTC	CSARPGGYGYEQYF
TRBV6-2/TRBV6-3	14	TRBJ2-7	.	TRBD2	TGTGCCAGCAGCGAACTAGCGAGAAGCCACGAGCAGTACTTC	CASSELARSHEQYF
TRBV5-6	14	TRBJ2-7	once	TRBD1	TGTGCCAGCAGAGGACAGGGGGTCTACCACGAGCAGTACTTC	CASRGQGVYHEQYF
TRBV6-6	14	TRBJ2-5	.	.	TGTGCCAGCAGCCGAGGTGGGCCCCAAGAGACCCAGTACTTC	CASSRGGPQETQYF
TRBV9	14	TRBJ2-1	.	TRBD2	TGTGCCAGCAGCCCCAGGACTAGCAGCTATGAGCAGTTCTTC	CASSPRTSSYEQFF
TRBV4-1	15	TRBJ1-2	.	TRBD1	TGCGCCAGCAGCCTGGGACAGGGGGCGGACTATGGCTACACCTTC	CASSLGQGADYGYTF
TRBV12-3/TRBV12-4	15	TRBJ2-1	.	TRBD1	TGTGCCAGCGTCGGCGGGGACAGGGCCTACAATGAGCAGTTCTTC	CASVGGDRAYNEQFF
TRBV5-1	14	TRBJ2-6	.	.	TGCGCCAGCACTAAACACTCTGGGGCCAACGTCCTGACTTTC	CASTKHSGANVLTF
TRBV9	18	TRBJ2-5	.	TRBD2	TGTGCCAGCAGCGTAGAGGGACTAGCGGGGATAGAACAAGAGACCCAGTACTTC	CASSVEGLAGIEQETQYF
TRBV9	15	TRBJ2-1	.	.	TGTGCCAGCAGCCTTTTCAGTATCCGGGCGGGTGAGCAGTTCTTC	CASSLFSIRAGEQFF
TRBV10-1	14	TRBJ2-3	.	.	TGCGCCAGCAGCGACCCAGCTACCACAGATACGCAGTATTTT	CASSDPATTDTQYF
TRBV15	13	TRBJ2-7	once	.	TGTGCCACCAGCAGCGTCAGAACCTACGAGCAGTACTTC	CATSSVRTYEQYF
TRBV7-9	17	TRBJ1-2	.	TRBD1	TGTGCCAGCAGCGGACAGGGGCAATATGGGACTAACTATGGCTACACCTTC	CASSGQGQYGTNYGYTF
TRBV9	15	TRBJ2-2	.	TRBD1	TGTGCCAGCAGGGGGACAGGGTCTAACGCCGGGGAGCTGTTTTTT	CASRGTGSNAGELFF
TRBV28	17	TRBJ1-2	once	TRBD1	TGTGCCAGCAGTTCCCCAAAGACAGGGGAAGGAGACTATGGCTACACCTTC	CASSSPKTGEGDYGYTF
TRBV4-1	16	TRBJ2-1	once	.	TGCGCCAGCAGCCAAGAGGCGGGGGCCACCTACAATGAGCAGTTCTTC	CASSQEAGATYNEQFF
TRBV2	14	TRBJ2-1	.	.	TGTGCCAGCAGTTCAGACTACGGATACAATGAGCAGTTCTTC	CASSSDYGYNEQFF
TRBV7-9	12	TRBJ2-7	.	.	TGTGCCAGCAGCTTCCCCAACTACGAGCAGTACTTC	CASSFPNYEQYF
TRBV27	14	TRBJ1-5	.	.	TGTGCCAGCAGTCTTTTTCGTGGAAATCAGCCCCAGCATTTT	CASSLFRGNQPQHF
TRBV29-1	11	TRBJ2-1	once	TRBD1	TGCAGCGTTCTGGCAGGGGGAGAGCAGTTCTTC	CSVLAGGEQFF
TRBV5-1	15	TRBJ2-7	.	TRBD2	TGCGCCAGCAGCTTAACTAGCGAGGGCAGTGAAGAGCAGTACTTC	CASSLTSEGSEEQYF
TRBV20-1	15	TRBJ2-7	.	.	TGCAGTGCTAGAGGGTTAGCTTGGGGGGTGAACGAGCAGTACTTC	CSARGLAWGVNEQYF
TRBV20-1	17	TRBJ1-4	once	.	TGCAGTGCTAGAGATGGAAGGGATTTCTGGGCTAATGAAAAACTGTTTTTT	CSARDGRDFWANEKLFF
TRBV28	12	TRBJ2-7	.	TRBD2	TGTGCCAGCATCGGGGGGTTCGGCGAGCAGTACTTC	CASIGGFGEQYF
TRBV7-9	15	TRBJ1-1	once	.	TGTGCCAGCAGCTTAATAGTCTCCCGCGACACTGAAGCTTTCTTT	CASSLIVSRDTEAFF
TRBV9	15	TRBJ2-3	.	TRBD2	TGTGCCAGCAGCGAAACCGGGACTAGCATAGATACGCAGTATTTT	CASSETGTSIDTQYF
TRBV18	14	TRBJ2-5	.	.	TGTGCCAGCTCACCGAAGGACAGCCAAGAGACCCAGTACTTC	CASSPKDSQETQYF